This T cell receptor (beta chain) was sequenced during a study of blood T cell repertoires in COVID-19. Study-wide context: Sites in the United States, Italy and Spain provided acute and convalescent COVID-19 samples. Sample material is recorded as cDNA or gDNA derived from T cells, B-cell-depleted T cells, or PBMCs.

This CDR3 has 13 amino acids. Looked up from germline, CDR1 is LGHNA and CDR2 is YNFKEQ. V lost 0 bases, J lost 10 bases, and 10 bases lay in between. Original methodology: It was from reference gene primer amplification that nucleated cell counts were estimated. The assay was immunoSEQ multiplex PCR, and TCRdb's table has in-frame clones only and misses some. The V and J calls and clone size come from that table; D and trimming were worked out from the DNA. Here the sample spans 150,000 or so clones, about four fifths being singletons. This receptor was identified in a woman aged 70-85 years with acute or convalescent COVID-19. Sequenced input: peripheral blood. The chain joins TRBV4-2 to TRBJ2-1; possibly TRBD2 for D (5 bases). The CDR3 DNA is TGTGCCAGCAGCCAAGAAGCGGCGCGGGAGCAGTTCTTC. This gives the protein CASSQEAAREQFF.